The 29 T cell receptor beta chains in this list originate from one sample, sequenced in a study of STAT3 mutations in large granular lymphocyte leukemia. General study findings and limits: At least one immunodominant TCR beta clonotype appeared in every T-cell large granular lymphocyte leukemia patient.

These TCRs' antigens remain unknown. TCRdb's copy holds only in-frame clones and misses some; the assay was immunoSEQ multiplex PCR. Of about 42,000 clones in the sample, approximately 78% are singletons; the top ten hold roughly 0.4%. The sequenced material came from PBMCs. These receptors all stem from a human donor with T large granular lymphocyte leukemia. Some clones in this sample may be carry-over from other donors' samples.

The CDR3 region has the DNA TGTGCCAGCAGCGTAGCATCGGAGGATTCACCCCTCCACTTT. Amino acids: CASSVASEDSPLHF. This sequence joins TRBV9 and TRBJ1-6, with no clear D. V dropped 0 bases and J dropped 8 bases, with 9 bases sitting between them. This CDR3 has 14 residues. CDR1 is SGDLS, CDR2 YYNGEE, per germline.

This clone has only a few counts. The chain links TRBV28 to TRBJ2-4; possibly TRBD1 or TRBD2 for D (5 bases each). V was clipped by 3 bases and J by 7 bases, with 7 bases between them. CDR3 size: 12 residues. CDR1 is MDHEN and CDR2 is SYDVKM in the germline V gene. Written as DNA, the CDR3 is TGTGCCAGCAGTTTGGGACGGAACATTCAGTACTTC. Amino acid sequence: CASSLGRNIQYF.

This rearrangement joins TRBV9 to TRBJ1-1; D not resolved. Germline assignment: CDR1 SGDLS and CDR2 YYNGEE. Trimming shortened V by 0 bases and J by 1 base, and 13 bases separated the two germline ends. This CDR3 contains 16 residues. CDR3 loop: CASSVDGVGSNTEAFF. The DNA of the CDR3 is TGTGCCAGCAGCGTAGACGGGGTAGGGTCGAACACTGAAGCTTTCTTT. The entire variable domain, with the rest obtained from reference TRBV9 and TRBJ1-1, is as follows: DSGVTQTPKHLITATGQRVTLRCSPRSGDLSVYWYQQSLDQGLQFLIQYYNGEERAKGNILERFSAQQFPDLHSELNLSSLELGDSALYFCASSVDGVGSNTEAFFGQGTRLTVV.

The chain is built from TRBV5-1 and TRBJ1-2; 8 bases agree with TRBD1. V shed 5 bases and J 3 bases; nucleotides not matched to a gene: 12. This CDR3 contains 16 residues. Germline CDR1 and CDR2: SGHRS and YFSETQ. CDR3 in amino acids: CASRPTASGGYYGYTF. The CDR3 region has the DNA TGCGCCAGCAGACCAACCGCGTCAGGGGGCTACTATGGCTACACCTTC.

The V call is TRBV5-8, the J call TRBJ2-5, with 8 bases fitting TRBD1. The CDR3 runs 17 residues. Germline loops: CDR1 SGHTS, CDR2 YDEGEE. The V segment lost 4 bases and the J segment 2 bases; nucleotides outside the gene matches: 13. The CDR3 loop reads CASSKAGGSQGQETQYF. The CDR3 region has the DNA TGTGCCAGCAGCAAAGCAGGGGGCTCCCAAGGTCAAGAGACCCAGTACTTC.

This clone was observed once. The chain has TRBV18 and TRBJ1-2; D is ambiguous. The length of the CDR3 is 15 residues. Germline values: CDR1 KGHSH, CDR2 LQKENI. Trimming removed 4 bases at V and 6 bases at J, with 18 bases between. CDR3 amino acids: CASSLSVEPWDGYTF. Written as DNA, the CDR3 is TGTGCCAGCTCACTCTCCGTGGAGCCCTGGGATGGCTACACCTTC.

The rearrangement links TRBV5-1 to TRBJ1-1, with TRBD1 matching 8 bases. V was clipped by 2 bases and J by 0 bases; unmatched bases: 9. Germline lookup yields CDR1 SGHRS and CDR2 YFSETQ. The CDR3 covers 17 residues. CDR3 sequence (DNA): TGCGCCAGCAGCTTACGGACAGGGCGGTTCATGAACACTGAAGCTTTCTTT. Translation: CASSLRTGRFMNTEAFF.

V usage is TRBV6-1 and J usage is TRBJ1-5; 9 nucleotides align to TRBD1. Per the germline V gene, CDR1 is MNHNS and CDR2 is SASEGT. The CDR3 spans 17 residues. After removal of 4 bases from V and 0 bases from J, the junction contained 7 bases not matched to a gene. As DNA, the CDR3 is TGTGCCAGCAGTGTCTCCGGGACAGGGTTTAGCAATCAGCCCCAGCATTTT. Amino acids: CASSVSGTGFSNQPQHF.

This chain joins TRBV30 and TRBJ1-1, with 9 bases identical to TRBD1. Germline values: CDR1 GTSNPN, CDR2 SVGIG (reference sequence). Trimming cost V 5 bases and J 0 bases; bases outside gene matches: 4. The CDR3 totals 14 residues. The CDR3 coding sequence is TGTGCCTGGGGGGGACAGGGTATGAACACTGAAGCTTTCTTT. It specifies CAWGGQGMNTEAFF.

The chain recombines TRBV28 with TRBJ2-7, with TRBD1 matching 7 bases. Trimming removed 6 bases from V and 0 bases from J; junction bases left unmatched: 8. CDR1 and CDR2 from the germline V gene are MDHEN and SYDVKM. The CDR3 extends over 15 amino acids. CDR3 nucleotides: TGTGCCAGCAGCGTGGGGGACAGCAGCTCCTACGAGCAGTACGTC. Protein: CASSVGDSSSYEQYV.

V is TRBV6-1 and J is TRBJ1-4, with TRBD1 matching 10 bases. Looked up from germline, CDR1 is MNHNS and CDR2 is SASEGT. The CDR3 consists of 16 residues. Germline trimming cut 1 base from V and 3 bases from J; bases unmatched to any gene: 2. The CDR3 spells CASSEDGTGANEKLFF. The CDR3 nucleotides are TGTGCCAGCAGTGAAGATGGGACAGGGGCTAATGAAAAACTGTTTTTT.

The chain joins TRBV7-9 to TRBJ2-1; D remains ambiguous. V lost 8 bases to trimming and J lost 4 bases, with 21 bases between them. The CDR3 loop spans 16 amino acids. Germline loops: CDR1 SEHNR, CDR2 FQNEAQ (reference sequence). CDR3 region: CASRLGMGSLYNEQFF. CDR3 coding DNA: TGTGCCAGCCGTCTAGGGATGGGTTCCCTTTACAATGAGCAGTTCTTC.

This CDR3 reads CASSQEARGSYEQYF. In DNA form, the CDR3 reads TGCGCCAGCAGCCAAGAAGCGAGGGGTTCCTACGAGCAGTACTTC. The chain joins TRBV4-3 to TRBJ2-7; possibly TRBD1 or TRBD2 for D (5 bases each). The CDR3 runs 15 residues. The V and J ends lost 0 bases and 1 base respectively, with 10 bases between them. CDR1 is LGHNA and CDR2 is YSLEER in the germline V gene.

The chain couples TRBV2 to TRBJ2-2, with D unresolved. The CDR3 is 15 amino acids. Deletions cut 6 bases from V and 2 bases from J, with 13 bases between. Germline V lookup: CDR1 SNHLY, CDR2 FYNNEI. DNA for the CDR3: TGTGCCAGCAGGGGGAATATAGCAAACACCGGGGAGCTGTTTTTT. Its protein is CASRGNIANTGELFF.

V is TRBV11-3 and J is TRBJ2-7, with D unresolved. The CDR3 sequence is 13 residues long. Germline values: CDR1 SGHNT, CDR2 YENEEA. The ends were cut back, 5 bases at V and 7 bases at J, with 15 bases in the middle. The CDR3 reads CASSEAPGREQYF. CDR3 bases: TGTGCCAGCAGCGAAGCCCCGGGTAGGGAGCAGTACTTC.

V and J are TRBV19 and TRBJ2-2; no reliable D call. V was clipped by 6 bases and J by 7 bases, with 15 bases between them. Germline CDR1 and CDR2: LNHDA and SQIVND (reference sequence). The CDR3 sequence is 14 residues long. CDR3 sequence (DNA): TGTGCCAGTAGCACTTCCGCCACAGTCGGGGAGCTGTTTTTT. Its translation: CASSTSATVGELFF.

The V gene is TRBV7-9, the J gene TRBJ2-1; the D gene is possibly TRBD1 (6 bases). There are 15 residues in the CDR3. Trimming pared 1 base from V and 8 bases from J, leaving 15 bases between. Germline V gene sequence: CDR1 SEHNR, CDR2 FQNEAQ (reference sequence). The CDR3 loop reads CASSLVPTTGDEQFF. CDR3 DNA: TGTGCCAGCAGCTTAGTCCCCACGACAGGCGATGAGCAGTTCTTC.

CDR3: CAWKTRIESSNGYTF. As DNA, the CDR3 is TGTGCCTGGAAGACCCGGATTGAGAGCTCCAATGGCTACACCTTC. The chain joins TRBV30 to TRBJ1-2; D is undetermined. The germline CDR1 and CDR2 sequences are GTSNPN and SVGIG (reference sequence). V shed 4 bases and J shed 6 bases, with 21 bases lying between them. This CDR3 region has 15 residues.

This clone came up a few times. The germline gene is not matched at one end of the junction; a read error may be the cause. The chain recombines TRBV14 with TRBJ2-1, with 7 bases that match TRBD1. Germline V gene data show CDR1 as SGHDN and CDR2 as FVKESK. There are 12 residues in the CDR3. The CDR3 DNA reads TGTGCCAGCAGCCTCTCCGGGACCAGGGGGATCTTC. It translates to CASSLSGTRGIF.

This sequence joins TRBV6-5 and TRBJ2-7; the D is unclear. The CDR3 runs to 13 residues. Trimming stripped 2 bases from V and 0 bases from J, with 5 bases between. CDR1 is MNHEY, CDR2 SVGAGI, per germline. Here the CDR3 reads CASSYASSYEQYF. Written as DNA, the CDR3 is TGTGCCAGCAGTTACGCGAGCTCCTACGAGCAGTACTTC.

The rearrangement links TRBV19 to TRBJ1-6; tentatively, D is TRBD1 (5 bases). The CDR3 covers 13 residues. Trimming shortened V by 10 bases and J by 8 bases, and 15 bases separated the two germline ends. CDR1 LNHDA and CDR2 SQIVND come from the germline V gene (reference sequence). CDR3 DNA sequence: TGTGCCACCAATCTCGGGGCCCATTCACCCCTCCACTTT. Protein product: CATNLGAHSPLHF.

The rearrangement joins TRBV5-8 to TRBJ1-1; 7 nucleotides match TRBD1. This CDR3 is 15 amino acids long. The J segment lost 1 base and the V segment lost 1 base, leaving 4 bases of the junction unmatched. CDR1 and CDR2 (germline): SGHTS, YDEGEE. The CDR3 DNA reads as TGTGCCAGCAGCTTGCCGACAGGGAAGAACACTGAAGCTTTCTTT. This codes for CASSLPTGKNTEAFF.

The chain combines TRBV19 with TRBJ1-5, with 10 positions matching TRBD1. The trim removed 1 base at V and 2 bases at J, leaving 8 bases unmatched. Germline CDR1 and CDR2: LNHDA and SQIVND (reference sequence). The CDR3 has 18 residues. In DNA, the CDR3 is TGTGCCAGTAGTATAGGGACAGGGGGAAGAAGAGGCAATCAGCCCCAGCATTTT. Its protein is CASSIGTGGRRGNQPQHF.

Details on this clone: A read error may account for a junction end that differs from germline. This sequence joins TRBV28 and TRBJ2-2; D possibly corresponds to TRBD1 (6 bases). CDR1 is MDHEN, CDR2 SYDVKM, per germline. CDR3 size: 13 residues. The CDR3 sequence is CASNDRSTWELFF. The CDR3 DNA reads TGTGCCAGCAACGACAGGAGCACCTGGGAGCTGTTTTTT. Variable domain in full (rest from reference TRBV28 and TRBJ2-2): DVKVTQSSRYLVKRTGEKVFLECVQDMDHENMFWYRQDPGLGLRLIYFSYDVKMKEKGDIPEGYSVSREKKERFSLILESASTNQTSMYLCASNDRSTWELFFGEGSRLTVL.

This chain uses TRBV19 with TRBJ1-5, with D possibly matching TRBD1 (6 bases). Germline assignment: CDR1 LNHDA and CDR2 SQIVND (reference sequence). The V gene lost 9 bases and the J gene lost 4 bases, with 13 bases spanning the gap. The CDR3 sequence is 13 residues long. The CDR3 sequence: CASKQGPNQPQHF. The CDR3 DNA sequence: TGTGCCAGCAAACAGGGCCCAAATCAGCCCCAGCATTTT.

The chain has TRBV19 and TRBJ2-3; D gene ambiguous. This CDR3 region has 12 residues. The germline gives CDR1 LNHDA, CDR2 SQIVND (reference sequence). Trimming removed 11 bases from V and 4 bases from J, with 13 bases in between. The CDR3 DNA reads TGTGCCGTGTCCTCTCCACCAGATACGCAGTATTTT. Translation: CAVSSPPDTQYF. The full variable domain, with the rest looked up from reference TRBV19 and TRBJ2-3, is DGGITQSPKYLFRKEGQNVTLSCEQNLNHDAMYWYRQDPGQGLRLIYYSQIVNDFQKGDIAEGYSVSREKKESFPLTVTSAQKNPTAFYLCAVSSPPDTQYFGPGTRLTVL.

V and J are TRBV5-4 and TRBJ2-6; 7 bases match TRBD1. The CDR3 runs 16 residues. Trimming removed 0 bases from V and 2 bases from J; junction bases left unmatched: 2. CDR1 is SGHNT and CDR2 is YYREEE in the germline V gene (reference sequence). The CDR3 spells CASSLAGQAGANVLTF. For the CDR3, the DNA is TGTGCCAGCAGCTTGGCCGGACAGGCTGGGGCCAACGTCCTGACTTTC.

The chain joins TRBV5-4 to TRBJ2-1; the D gene could be TRBD1 or TRBD2 (5 bases each). Germline CDR1 and CDR2: SGHNT and YYREEE (reference sequence). The CDR3 runs to 15 residues. Deletions cut 0 bases from V and 6 bases from J, with 13 bases between. The CDR3 reads CASSLEGPRGNEQFF. CDR3 sequence (DNA): TGTGCCAGCAGCTTGGAGGGCCCGAGGGGCAATGAGCAGTTCTTC.

The chain has TRBV7-9 and TRBJ1-1, with 9 nucleotides matching TRBD1. This CDR3 contains 15 residues. The V gene end was trimmed by 4 bases and the J gene end by 6 bases; junction bases not matched to a gene: 9. Germline CDR1 and CDR2: SEHNR and FQNEAQ (reference sequence). The CDR3 sequence is CASSSPWDRDPEAFF. The CDR3, as DNA: TGTGCCAGCAGCTCACCCTGGGACAGGGACCCTGAAGCTTTCTTT.